The clone carrying this TCR beta chain has at least ten counts. RNA transcripts yielded amplified TCR beta CDR3 regions. When the TCR CDR3 underwent first-round RT-PCR, the HTBI primer set was used. TCRdb re-called the multiplex PCR reads with MiXCR, one entry per CDR3 protein. Found here are 250,000 to 300,000 distinct CDR3 sequences, about 14% of them singletons; the top ten hold roughly 15%. These data are taken from a study of T cells in Graves' hyperthyroidism and ophthalmopathy. V shed 6 bases, J shed 1 base, and the junction held 10 bases outside the gene matches. Per the germline V gene, CDR1 is LNHDA and CDR2 is SQIVND (reference sequence). The CDR3 runs to 16 residues. Among the patients, aged 18 to 65, hyperthyroidism was newly diagnosed and had lasted under 2 months.

This sequence was found in a woman aged 40 to 50 with Graves' hyperthyroidism that later progressed to Graves' ophthalmopathy. The gene calls are TRBV19 and TRBJ1-1, with 8 bases identical to TRBD1. The sequenced sample consisted of blood. The CDR3 loop is CASSQRQGRGNTEAFF. The CDR3 nucleotides read TGTGCCAGTAGCCAACGACAGGGGCGAGGGAACACTGAAGCTTTCTTT. The full variable domain, rest sourced from reference TRBV19 and TRBJ1-1, is DGGITQSPKYLFRKEGQNVTLSCEQNLNHDAMYWYRQDPGQGLRLIYYSQIVNDFQKGDIAEGYSVSREKKESFPLTVTSAQKNPTAFYLCASSQRQGRGNTEAFFGQGTRLTVV.